This TCR beta chain was recorded in a study of cytomegalovirus exposure and HLA in healthy donors. Remarks on this clone: Its antigen is unidentified.

Study-wide points: Within the 95 to 150 validation repertoires, first-cohort TCR clusters tended to co-occur, according to a later analysis. Associated with cytomegalovirus, according to the listing, were approximately 160 TCR beta chains.

With 3 bases clipped from V and 3 bases from J, the junction kept 1 base outside the gene matches. The CDR3 consists of 14 residues. Germline CDR1 and CDR2: LNHNV and YYDKDF (reference sequence). Repertoires were generated with immunoSEQ multiplex PCR, while TCRdb's copy carries only in-frame clones and drops some. Of around 150,000 clones in the sample, 70% to 90% are singletons; the top ten hold approximately 5%. Sequencing was carried out using PBMCs. This sequence originates from a woman aged 25 to 39 in good health and CMV-seronegative. The chain has TRBV15 and TRBJ2-1, with 8 bases lining up with TRBD2. DNA for the CDR3: TGTGCCACCAGCAGGCGGGGGGTCTACAATGAGCAGTTCTTC. This sequence encodes CATSRRGVYNEQFF.